These 17 T cell receptor beta chains were all obtained from the same sample, sequenced in a study of human T cells and chemical hapten exposure. Each CDR3 protein gets one entry after TCRdb re-called the RACE reads with MiXCR. The table includes some 90,000 distinct CDR3 sequences, about 8.7% detected once. Stated time point: healthy volunteer bleed at 2 weeks. Unfractionated whole blood was the source of the extracted total RNA. Material for sequencing was whole blood. These receptors came from a female donor in good health. Some clones in this sample may be carry-over from other donors' samples.

This clonotype came up a few times. In nucleotides, the CDR3 is TGCAGTGCTAGAGATTTGAGGGGCTCGTTAGCTAACTATGGCTACACCTTC. It translates to CSARDLRGSLANYGYTF. The chain uses TRBV20-1 and TRBJ1-2, with D possibly being TRBD1 (5 bases). CDR3 length: 17 amino acids. V lost 0 bases to trimming and J lost 0 bases, with 17 bases between them. Germline V gene lookup returns CDR1 DFQATT and CDR2 SNEGSKA (reference sequence).

This rearrangement joins TRBV11-1 to TRBJ2-3, with unresolved D. The CDR3 contains 15 residues. Germline loops: CDR1 SGHAT, CDR2 FQDESV (reference sequence). The V end lost 10 bases, the J end lost 0 bases, and 17 bases lay between the germline ends. The CDR3 reads CATSRWGSSTDTQYF. The DNA of the CDR3 is TGTGCCACTTCACGATGGGGATCTAGCACAGATACGCAGTATTTT.

This clonotype came up many times. The rearrangement links TRBV20-1 to TRBJ1-1; D is undetermined. Trimming cost V 3 bases and J 0 bases, with 8 bases left between them. CDR1 DFQATT and CDR2 SNEGSKA come from the germline V gene (reference sequence). CDR3 length equals 13 residues. CDR3 sequence: CSASQRLNTEAFF. In nucleotides, the CDR3 is TGCAGTGCTAGTCAAAGGCTGAACACTGAAGCTTTCTTT.

This clonotype occurred many times. J is TRBJ2-1 and V is TRBV29-1; 9 bases are a match to TRBD2. V lost 4 bases to trimming and J lost 7 bases; unmatched junction nucleotides: 8. Germline V gene sequence: CDR1 SQVTM, CDR2 ANQGSEA. The CDR3 has 14 residues. The CDR3 loop reads CSVGRAGGQNEQFF. The CDR3 DNA is TGCAGCGTTGGTCGGGCGGGAGGGCAAAATGAGCAGTTCTTC.

The chain joins TRBV11-3 to TRBJ2-1; perhaps TRBD2 as D (6 bases). Deletions cut 1 base from V and 3 bases from J, with 10 bases between. The CDR3 covers 15 residues. CDR1 SGHNT and CDR2 YENEEA come from the germline V gene. This chain's CDR3 is CASSLAGVSYNEQFF. DNA of the CDR3: TGTGCCAGCAGCTTAGCGGGAGTCAGCTACAATGAGCAGTTCTTC.

The chain recombines TRBV6-1 with TRBJ1-2; no clear D. The germline gives CDR1 MNHNS, CDR2 SASEGT. This CDR3 is built from 13 residues. The V gene lost 2 bases and the J gene lost 0 bases, with 4 bases spanning the gap. The CDR3 is CASSEPSNYGYTF. CDR3 bases: TGTGCCAGCAGTGAACCCTCTAACTATGGCTACACCTTC.

The chain links TRBV4-3 to TRBJ2-4; TRBD2 is a possible D gene (6 bases). Germline values: CDR1 LGHNA, CDR2 YSLEER. There are 19 residues in the CDR3. Trimming removed 0 bases at V and 0 bases at J, with 18 bases between. The CDR3 nucleotides are TGCGCCAGCAGCCAAGATGTCCGCCCCAGCGGGTTAGCCAAAAACATTCAGTACTTC. This translates into CASSQDVRPSGLAKNIQYF.

The V call is TRBV2, the J call TRBJ1-2, with unresolved D. The CDR3 totals 14 residues. Germline V CDR1 and CDR2: SNHLY, FYNNEI. The V gene lost 7 bases and the J gene lost 4 bases, with 16 bases spanning the gap. The CDR3 is CASIVGVEGYGYTF. For the CDR3, the DNA is TGTGCCAGCATTGTCGGGGTTGAGGGCTATGGCTACACCTTC.

This clonotype was seen only a few times. The V call is TRBV7-9, the J call TRBJ2-1; no clear D gene. Trimming pared 7 bases from V and 0 bases from J, leaving 7 bases between. Germline lookup yields CDR1 SEHNR and CDR2 FQNEAQ (reference sequence). The CDR3 totals 13 residues. CDR3 in amino acids: CASTQSSYNEQFF. CDR3 DNA: TGTGCCAGCACCCAGAGCTCCTACAATGAGCAGTTCTTC. Full variable domain (remainder filled in from reference TRBV7-9 and TRBJ2-1): DTGVSQNPRHKITKRGQNVTFRCDPISEHNRLYWYRQTLGQGPEFLTYFQNEAQLEKSRLLSDRFSAERPKGSFSTLEIQRTEQGDSAMYLCASTQSSYNEQFFGPGTRLTVL.

The chain joins TRBV5-4 to TRBJ2-7, with TRBD2 identical over 8 bases. Trimming cost V 4 bases and J 5 bases; bases outside gene matches: 14. This CDR3 has 16 amino acids. Germline CDR1 is SGHNT and CDR2 is YYREEE (reference sequence). This CDR3 is CASSPDPAGAFDEQYF. DNA of the CDR3: TGTGCCAGCAGCCCGGATCCAGCGGGAGCTTTTGACGAGCAGTACTTC.

In nucleotides, the CDR3 is TGTGCCAGCCGGACAGGGGGCCTAAACCTAGCCAAAAACATTCAGTACTTC. This codes for CASRTGGLNLAKNIQYF. The chain links TRBV28 to TRBJ2-4; TRBD1 matches 11 bases. V dropped 8 bases and J dropped 0; count of bases not matched to a gene: 9. Germline assignment: CDR1 MDHEN and CDR2 SYDVKM. CDR3 size: 17 residues.

This clonotype was found a few times. The chain combines TRBV4-2 with TRBJ2-4; 9 positions agree with TRBD2. Trimming removed 3 bases from V and 0 bases from J; junction bases left unmatched: 3. Per the germline V gene, CDR1 is LGHNA and CDR2 is YNFKEQ. This CDR3 region has 16 residues. The CDR3 region has the DNA TGTGCCAGCAGCCAGACTAGCGGACTAGCCAAAAACATTCAGTACTTC. It is translated as CASSQTSGLAKNIQYF.

This clonotype was observed many times. V gene TRBV20-1 combines with J gene TRBJ2-5; 8 nucleotides agree with TRBD1. Germline V lookup: CDR1 DFQATT, CDR2 SNEGSKA (reference sequence). Trimming took 4 bases from V and 3 from J; bases not matched to a gene: 7. The CDR3 runs to 14 residues. CDR3 nucleotide sequence: TGCAGTGCTATACCGGGACAGGTGAAAGAGACCCAGTACTTC. This sequence encodes CSAIPGQVKETQYF.

The V gene is TRBV29-1, the J gene TRBJ1-1; tentative D call: TRBD1 (5 bases). The CDR3 consists of 13 residues. With 5 bases removed from V and 1 base from J, the gap between germline ends came to 11 bases. Germline CDR1 reads SQVTM; CDR2 reads ANQGSEA. CDR3 loop: CSVRQSWNTEAFF. For the CDR3, the DNA is TGCAGCGTTAGACAGTCTTGGAACACTGAAGCTTTCTTT.

Written as DNA, the CDR3 is TGCGCCAGCAGCTTTCTCGCCCCCCCCTACGAGCAGTACTTC. Protein: CASSFLAPPYEQYF. The chain couples TRBV5-1 to TRBJ2-7; D is uncertain. Trimming removed 2 bases at V and 2 bases at J, with 11 bases between. CDR1 is SGHRS, CDR2 YFSETQ, per germline. The CDR3 has 14 amino acids.

In nucleotides, the CDR3 is TGTGCCAGCACGCGCCAGCCTAGCACAGATACGCAGTATTTT. Protein: CASTRQPSTDTQYF. This chain connects TRBV9 to TRBJ2-3; D gene unclear. Trimming removed 6 bases at V and 0 bases at J, with 11 bases between. The CDR3 sequence is 14 residues long. Germline lookup yields CDR1 SGDLS and CDR2 YYNGEE.

This clonotype was found a few times. This sequence joins TRBV27 and TRBJ2-7, with 13 bases that match TRBD2. Germline values: CDR1 MNHEY, CDR2 SMNVEV (reference sequence). The CDR3 covers 15 residues. Trimming cost V 4 bases and J 7 bases; bases outside gene matches: 7. CDR3 residues: CASSSHRTSGSEQYF. In DNA form, the CDR3 reads TGTGCCAGCAGTTCCCACCGGACTAGCGGGAGTGAGCAGTACTTC.